A selection of T cell receptor beta chains follows, all from one sample in a study of T cell repertoires in cytomegalovirus infection. Each CDR3 protein is one row after TCRdb ran MiXCR on the reads. The data hold some 700,000 distinct CDR3 sequences, with 33% observed a single time. These receptors' antigens are unknown. Source: cultured PBMCs, taken from culture after CMV antigen stimulation. These receptors came from a human donor in good health (CMV status not recorded). Some clones in this sample may be carry-over from other donors' samples. Each CDR3 is given with its conserved first and last residue. D genes are given only for firm matches. The size field is filled for only some rows; it gives once, few, many or a size class.

cdr3_length: 15; j_call: TRBJ2-1; clone_size: many; v_call: TRBV7-2; d_call: .; cdr3_nt: TGTGCCAGCAGCTTAGATGTCTCAAAGCACAATGAGCAGTTCTTC; cdr3_aa: CASSLDVSKHNEQFF
cdr3_length: 15; j_call: TRBJ2-7; clone_size: few; v_call: TRBV7-9; d_call: TRBD1; cdr3_nt: TGTGCCAGCAGCTACTACGGGACAGGGCATTACGAGCAGTACTTC; cdr3_aa: CASSYYGTGHYEQYF
cdr3_length: 14; j_call: TRBJ1-5; clone_size: .; v_call: TRBV7-4; d_call: .; cdr3_nt: TGTGCCAGCAGCTTAGTGGACAACAATCAGCCCCAGCATTTT; cdr3_aa: CASSLVDNNQPQHF
cdr3_length: 15; j_call: TRBJ1-1; clone_size: few; v_call: TRBV19; d_call: TRBD1; cdr3_nt: TGTGCCAGTAGGAGGACCGGGACAGGGGACACTGAAGCTTTCTTT; cdr3_aa: CASRRTGTGDTEAFF
cdr3_length: 11; j_call: TRBJ1-2; clone_size: .; v_call: TRBV14; d_call: .; cdr3_nt: TGTGCCACCGAGCCCTTCTATGGCTACACCTTC; cdr3_aa: CATEPFYGYTF
cdr3_length: 13; j_call: TRBJ1-1; clone_size: .; v_call: TRBV6-2/TRBV6-3; d_call: .; cdr3_nt: TGTGCCAGCAATCCGAGGGTGAACACTGAAGCTTTCTTT; cdr3_aa: CASNPRVNTEAFF
cdr3_length: 19; j_call: TRBJ2-1; clone_size: few; v_call: TRBV11-2; d_call: TRBD1; cdr3_nt: TGTGCCAGCACTCGCTACGCCAGGGGGAACCCCCTTTTTTACAATGAGCAGTTCTTC; cdr3_aa: CASTRYARGNPLFYNEQFF
cdr3_length: 13; j_call: TRBJ2-7; clone_size: few; v_call: TRBV30; d_call: .; cdr3_nt: TGTGCCTGGAGTGTACTTTGGGGGGACGAGCAGTACTTC; cdr3_aa: CAWSVLWGDEQYF
cdr3_length: 15; j_call: TRBJ1-4; clone_size: many; v_call: TRBV7-2; d_call: .; cdr3_nt: TGTGCCAGCAGCTTACAACGGGGGCTTAATGAAAAACTGTTTTTT; cdr3_aa: CASSLQRGLNEKLFF
cdr3_length: 14; j_call: TRBJ1-3; clone_size: many; v_call: TRBV7-2; d_call: .; cdr3_nt: TGTGCCAGCAGCTTAGGAAATAGGGCAAACACCATATATTTT; cdr3_aa: CASSLGNRANTIYF
cdr3_length: 13; j_call: TRBJ2-7; clone_size: .; v_call: TRBV19; d_call: .; cdr3_nt: TGTGCCAGCCGAGGGGGGAGTCGTGACGAGCAGTACTTC; cdr3_aa: CASRGGSRDEQYF
cdr3_length: 15; j_call: TRBJ1-1; clone_size: .; v_call: TRBV11-2; d_call: .; cdr3_nt: TGTGCCAGCAGCTCATCCAGGGAGGGGAACACTGAAGCTTTCTTT; cdr3_aa: CASSSSREGNTEAFF
cdr3_length: 16; j_call: TRBJ2-2; clone_size: many; v_call: TRBV7-9; d_call: TRBD1; cdr3_nt: TGTGCCAGCAGCTTAGTGGGGACAGGCGACACCGGGGAGCTGTTTTTT; cdr3_aa: CASSLVGTGDTGELFF
cdr3_length: 20; j_call: TRBJ2-1; clone_size: .; v_call: TRBV6-2/TRBV6-3; d_call: TRBD2; cdr3_nt: TGTGCCAGCAGTTATGGGACTAGCGGGAGTCGATATAGCTCCTACAATGAGCAGTTCTTC; cdr3_aa: CASSYGTSGSRYSSYNEQFF
cdr3_length: 13; j_call: TRBJ2-5; clone_size: .; v_call: TRBV11-2; d_call: .; cdr3_nt: TGTGCCAGCAGCTTAAGGGGGGAGGGGACCCAGTACTTC; cdr3_aa: CASSLRGEGTQYF
cdr3_length: 17; j_call: TRBJ2-3; clone_size: once; v_call: TRBV6-2/TRBV6-3; d_call: TRBD1; cdr3_nt: TGTGCCAGCAGTATCCGGGACAGGGACTTCAGCACAGATACGCAGTATTTT; cdr3_aa: CASSIRDRDFSTDTQYF
cdr3_length: 16; j_call: TRBJ1-1; clone_size: few; v_call: TRBV28; d_call: .; cdr3_nt: TGTGCCAGCAGTTCCCTTGGGGCATCCCGTGGCACTGAAGCTTTCTTT; cdr3_aa: CASSSLGASRGTEAFF
cdr3_length: 15; j_call: TRBJ2-7; clone_size: .; v_call: TRBV7-2; d_call: .; cdr3_nt: TGTGCCAGCAGCTTAGATGGGGGGCGGACCTACGAGCAGTACTTC; cdr3_aa: CASSLDGGRTYEQYF
cdr3_length: 17; j_call: TRBJ2-5; clone_size: .; v_call: TRBV7-8; d_call: TRBD2; cdr3_nt: TGTGCCAGCAGCCCAGGAGGTAGCGGGGGGGCCGGAGAGACCCAGTACTTC; cdr3_aa: CASSPGGSGGAGETQYF
cdr3_length: 13; j_call: TRBJ2-2; clone_size: few; v_call: TRBV10-3; d_call: .; cdr3_nt: TGTGCCATCAGTGAGGGGGCCACCGGGGAGCTGTTTTTT; cdr3_aa: CAISEGATGELFF
cdr3_length: 13; j_call: TRBJ2-1; clone_size: .; v_call: TRBV4-1; d_call: TRBD1; cdr3_nt: TGCGCCAGCAGCCAAAGACAGGGGGATGAGCAGTTCTTC; cdr3_aa: CASSQRQGDEQFF
cdr3_length: 13; j_call: TRBJ2-5; clone_size: .; v_call: TRBV7-6; d_call: .; cdr3_nt: TGTGCCAGCAGCTTCCCGGTTGAGGTGACCCAGTACTTC; cdr3_aa: CASSFPVEVTQYF
cdr3_length: 14; j_call: TRBJ2-7; clone_size: .; v_call: TRBV7-2; d_call: .; cdr3_nt: TGTGCCAGCAGTCCCCTCGCCGGGAGAGGCGAGCAGTACTTC; cdr3_aa: CASSPLAGRGEQYF
cdr3_length: 14; j_call: TRBJ2-5; clone_size: .; v_call: TRBV7-8; d_call: .; cdr3_nt: TGTGCCAGCAGCTTAGAGGGGTGGTTGGAGACCCAGTACTTC; cdr3_aa: CASSLEGWLETQYF
cdr3_length: 14; j_call: TRBJ2-3; clone_size: few; v_call: TRBV18; d_call: .; cdr3_nt: TGTGCCAGCTCACCACTCGGTGAAGCAGATACGCAGTATTTT; cdr3_aa: CASSPLGEADTQYF
cdr3_length: 18; j_call: TRBJ2-5; clone_size: .; v_call: TRBV20-1; d_call: TRBD1; cdr3_nt: TGCAGTGCTACTTCGGACAGGGGGGCTTCCTTTAGACAAGAGACCCAGTACTTC; cdr3_aa: CSATSDRGASFRQETQYF
cdr3_length: 15; j_call: TRBJ2-3; clone_size: few; v_call: TRBV6-6; d_call: .; cdr3_nt: TGTGCCAGCGGTCGGACGGTGGGGTTGCCAGATACGCAGTATTTT; cdr3_aa: CASGRTVGLPDTQYF
cdr3_length: 15; j_call: TRBJ2-7; clone_size: few; v_call: TRBV7-2; d_call: TRBD2; cdr3_nt: TGTGCCAGCAGCTTAACCGGGGGGACCTCCTACGAGCAGTACTTC; cdr3_aa: CASSLTGGTSYEQYF
cdr3_length: 18; j_call: TRBJ2-3; clone_size: few; v_call: TRBV11-3; d_call: TRBD2; cdr3_nt: TGTGCCAGCAGCTTATTGAGTGGGACTAGCGGGGCTATGAATACGCAGTATTTT; cdr3_aa: CASSLLSGTSGAMNTQYF
cdr3_length: 14; j_call: TRBJ1-2; clone_size: few; v_call: TRBV28; d_call: .; cdr3_nt: TGTGCCAGCAGTTTCGGCAGGGCTAACTATGGCTACACCTTC; cdr3_aa: CASSFGRANYGYTF
cdr3_length: 13; j_call: TRBJ1-2; clone_size: .; v_call: TRBV5-4; d_call: TRBD1; cdr3_nt: TGTGCCAGCAGCGGGGACAGAAACTATGGCTACACCTTC; cdr3_aa: CASSGDRNYGYTF
cdr3_length: 13; j_call: TRBJ1-1; clone_size: few; v_call: TRBV10-3; d_call: TRBD1; cdr3_nt: TGTGCCATCAGGGGAAGACAGGGCGGTGAAGCTTTCTTT; cdr3_aa: CAIRGRQGGEAFF
cdr3_length: 15; j_call: TRBJ2-2; clone_size: .; v_call: TRBV27; d_call: .; cdr3_nt: TGTGCCAGCAGTTTAACGGGTTCGAACACCGGGGAGCTGTTTTTT; cdr3_aa: CASSLTGSNTGELFF
cdr3_length: 15; j_call: TRBJ2-2; clone_size: .; v_call: TRBV6-6; d_call: .; cdr3_nt: TGTGCCATCGAACTAGCACCGTACAACACCGGGGAGCTGTTTTTT; cdr3_aa: CAIELAPYNTGELFF
cdr3_length: 16; j_call: TRBJ2-1; clone_size: .; v_call: TRBV24-1; d_call: TRBD2; cdr3_nt: TGTGCCACCAGTGATTTTAGCGGGGGGGCCGGTTATGAGCAGTTCTTC; cdr3_aa: CATSDFSGGAGYEQFF
cdr3_length: 16; j_call: TRBJ1-5; clone_size: .; v_call: TRBV30; d_call: .; cdr3_nt: TGTGCCTGGAGGTGGGTCAGGGTGAATAGCAATCAGCCCCAGCATTTT; cdr3_aa: CAWRWVRVNSNQPQHF
cdr3_length: 15; j_call: TRBJ2-5; clone_size: .; v_call: TRBV30; d_call: .; cdr3_nt: TGTGCCTGGAGTGCCGGTGGCCTCGGTAGTGAGACCCAGTACTTC; cdr3_aa: CAWSAGGLGSETQYF
cdr3_length: 12; j_call: TRBJ2-3; clone_size: .; v_call: TRBV29-1; d_call: .; cdr3_nt: TGCAGCGTTGAAGGACTCACAGATACGCAGTATTTT; cdr3_aa: CSVEGLTDTQYF
cdr3_length: 17; j_call: TRBJ2-5; clone_size: few; v_call: TRBV6-1; d_call: TRBD1; cdr3_nt: TGTGCCAGCAGTGACTTACCACCGGACAGGGTCGTAGAGACCCAGTACTTC; cdr3_aa: CASSDLPPDRVVETQYF
cdr3_length: 13; j_call: TRBJ2-2; clone_size: .; v_call: TRBV4-2; d_call: .; cdr3_nt: TGTGCCAGCAACCTTAGGGACGGTGGGGAGCTGTTTTTT; cdr3_aa: CASNLRDGGELFF
cdr3_length: 15; j_call: TRBJ2-2; clone_size: many; v_call: TRBV7-2; d_call: .; cdr3_nt: TGTGCCAGCAGCTTAGGCGGGTTTAACACCGGGGAGCTGTTTTTT; cdr3_aa: CASSLGGFNTGELFF
cdr3_length: 13; j_call: TRBJ1-2; clone_size: .; v_call: TRBV6-2/TRBV6-3; d_call: .; cdr3_nt: TGTGCCAGCGGTTACTCCCATAACTACGGCTACACCTTC; cdr3_aa: CASGYSHNYGYTF
cdr3_length: 13; j_call: TRBJ1-5; clone_size: .; v_call: TRBV20-1; d_call: .; cdr3_nt: TGCAGTGCTAGGACATTTGGCAATCAGCCCCAGCATTTT; cdr3_aa: CSARTFGNQPQHF
cdr3_length: 13; j_call: TRBJ1-4; clone_size: few; v_call: TRBV7-2; d_call: .; cdr3_nt: TGTGCCAGCAGCTTCTACAATAATGAAAAACTGTTTTTT; cdr3_aa: CASSFYNNEKLFF
cdr3_length: 13; j_call: TRBJ2-7; clone_size: few; v_call: TRBV20-1; d_call: .; cdr3_nt: TGCAGTGCCACGGACCGCTCGGGACTTCAGCAGTACTTC; cdr3_aa: CSATDRSGLQQYF
cdr3_length: 17; j_call: TRBJ1-1; clone_size: .; v_call: TRBV7-9; d_call: .; cdr3_nt: TGTGCCAGCAGTCTGTCGAGTGACGGGATCGAGAACACTGAAGCTTTCTTT; cdr3_aa: CASSLSSDGIENTEAFF
cdr3_length: 15; j_call: TRBJ1-5; clone_size: few; v_call: TRBV20-1; d_call: .; cdr3_nt: TGCAGTGCTAGAGGTCCCGGTTATAGCAATCAGCCCCAGCATTTT; cdr3_aa: CSARGPGYSNQPQHF
cdr3_length: 17; j_call: TRBJ2-3; clone_size: .; v_call: TRBV7-2; d_call: TRBD2; cdr3_nt: TGTGCCAGCAGCCCCTGGACTAGCGGCCTCCTCGACGGAACGCAGTATTTT; cdr3_aa: CASSPWTSGLLDGTQYF
cdr3_length: 14; j_call: TRBJ1-1; clone_size: .; v_call: TRBV14; d_call: .; cdr3_nt: TGTGCCAGCAGCCAAGAAAGGGTGGGTACTGAAGCTTTCTTT; cdr3_aa: CASSQERVGTEAFF
cdr3_length: 14; j_call: TRBJ2-1; clone_size: .; v_call: TRBV10-1; d_call: .; cdr3_nt: TGCGCCAGCAGTGAAAGGCGGGATGACAATGAGCAGTTCTTC; cdr3_aa: CASSERRDDNEQFF
cdr3_length: 14; j_call: TRBJ2-1; clone_size: .; v_call: TRBV12-3/TRBV12-4; d_call: TRBD1; cdr3_nt: TGTGCCAGCAGCCTTAGGACAGGGTGGAATGAGCAGTTCTTC; cdr3_aa: CASSLRTGWNEQFF
cdr3_length: 14; j_call: TRBJ2-5; clone_size: few; v_call: TRBV4-3; d_call: .; cdr3_nt: TGCGCCAGCAGCCAAGACCAGGGCGGGGAGACCCAGTACTTC; cdr3_aa: CASSQDQGGETQYF
cdr3_length: 15; j_call: TRBJ1-5; clone_size: .; v_call: TRBV12-3/TRBV12-4; d_call: TRBD1; cdr3_nt: TGTGCCAGCAGTGCAAGGGACAGCGGGGGTCAGCCCCAGCATTTT; cdr3_aa: CASSARDSGGQPQHF
cdr3_length: 12; j_call: TRBJ1-2; clone_size: many; v_call: TRBV27; d_call: .; cdr3_nt: TGTGCCAGCAGAGGGGAATCTGGCGGCTACACCTTC; cdr3_aa: CASRGESGGYTF
cdr3_length: 14; j_call: TRBJ1-4; clone_size: many; v_call: TRBV7-6; d_call: .; cdr3_nt: TGTGCCAGCAGCCGCGGGACTCCATCTGAAAAACTGTTTTTT; cdr3_aa: CASSRGTPSEKLFF
cdr3_length: 15; j_call: TRBJ2-7; clone_size: .; v_call: TRBV20-1; d_call: TRBD2; cdr3_nt: TGCAGTGCTAGCGCGGCTAGCGGAAATTCCTACGAGCAGTACTTC; cdr3_aa: CSASAASGNSYEQYF
cdr3_length: 15; j_call: TRBJ2-1; clone_size: many; v_call: TRBV7-2; d_call: .; cdr3_nt: TGTGCCAGCAGCGTCCGGGACTTTAGCAGGAATGAGCAGTTCTTC; cdr3_aa: CASSVRDFSRNEQFF
cdr3_length: 17; j_call: TRBJ2-1; clone_size: .; v_call: TRBV4-1; d_call: TRBD2; cdr3_nt: TGCGCCAGCAGCCAGAGGGTGACTAGCGGGAGTGGGAATGAGCAGTTCTTC; cdr3_aa: CASSQRVTSGSGNEQFF
cdr3_length: 16; j_call: TRBJ1-2; clone_size: .; v_call: TRBV15; d_call: .; cdr3_nt: TGTGCCACCAGCAGAGATAGTGTGGAGCTTAACTATGGCTACACCTTC; cdr3_aa: CATSRDSVELNYGYTF
cdr3_length: 14; j_call: TRBJ2-1; clone_size: many; v_call: TRBV7-2; d_call: TRBD2; cdr3_nt: TGTGCCAGCAGTGGGAGGGCCCGGTACAATGAGCAGTTCTTC; cdr3_aa: CASSGRARYNEQFF